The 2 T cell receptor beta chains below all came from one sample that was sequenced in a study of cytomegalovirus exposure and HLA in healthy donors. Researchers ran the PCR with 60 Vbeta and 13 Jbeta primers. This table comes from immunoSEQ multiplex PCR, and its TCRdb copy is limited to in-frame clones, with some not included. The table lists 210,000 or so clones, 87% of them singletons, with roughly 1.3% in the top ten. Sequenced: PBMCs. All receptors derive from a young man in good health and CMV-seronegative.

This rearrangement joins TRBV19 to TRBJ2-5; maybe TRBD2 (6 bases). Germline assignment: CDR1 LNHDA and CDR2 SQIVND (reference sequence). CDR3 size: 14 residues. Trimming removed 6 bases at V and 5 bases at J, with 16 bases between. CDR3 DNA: TGTGCCAGTAGGCTGGGTGGAGGGAGCGAGACCCAGTACTTC. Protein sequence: CASRLGGGSETQYF.

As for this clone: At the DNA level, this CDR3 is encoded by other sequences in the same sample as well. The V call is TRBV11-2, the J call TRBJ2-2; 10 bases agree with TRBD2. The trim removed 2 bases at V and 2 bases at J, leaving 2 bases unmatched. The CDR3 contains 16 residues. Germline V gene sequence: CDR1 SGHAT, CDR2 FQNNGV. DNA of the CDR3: TGTGCCAGCAGCTTAAGCGGGGGGGCAAACACCGGGGAGCTGTTTTTT. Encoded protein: CASSLSGGANTGELFF.